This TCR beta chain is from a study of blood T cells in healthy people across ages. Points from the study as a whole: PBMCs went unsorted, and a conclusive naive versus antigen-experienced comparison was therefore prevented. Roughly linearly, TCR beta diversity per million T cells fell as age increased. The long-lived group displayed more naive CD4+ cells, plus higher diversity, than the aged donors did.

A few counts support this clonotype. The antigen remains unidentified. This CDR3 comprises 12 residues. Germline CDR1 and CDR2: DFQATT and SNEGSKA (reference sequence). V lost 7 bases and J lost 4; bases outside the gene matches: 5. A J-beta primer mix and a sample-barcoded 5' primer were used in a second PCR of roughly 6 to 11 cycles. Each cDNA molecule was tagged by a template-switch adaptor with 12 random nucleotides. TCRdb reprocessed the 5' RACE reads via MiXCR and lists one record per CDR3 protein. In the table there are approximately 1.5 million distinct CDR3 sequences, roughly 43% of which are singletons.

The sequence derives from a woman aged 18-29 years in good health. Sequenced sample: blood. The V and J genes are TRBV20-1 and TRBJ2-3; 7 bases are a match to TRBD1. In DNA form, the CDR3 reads TGCAGTGGACGAGGGGGCCCAGATACGCAGTATTTT. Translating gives CSGRGGPDTQYF.